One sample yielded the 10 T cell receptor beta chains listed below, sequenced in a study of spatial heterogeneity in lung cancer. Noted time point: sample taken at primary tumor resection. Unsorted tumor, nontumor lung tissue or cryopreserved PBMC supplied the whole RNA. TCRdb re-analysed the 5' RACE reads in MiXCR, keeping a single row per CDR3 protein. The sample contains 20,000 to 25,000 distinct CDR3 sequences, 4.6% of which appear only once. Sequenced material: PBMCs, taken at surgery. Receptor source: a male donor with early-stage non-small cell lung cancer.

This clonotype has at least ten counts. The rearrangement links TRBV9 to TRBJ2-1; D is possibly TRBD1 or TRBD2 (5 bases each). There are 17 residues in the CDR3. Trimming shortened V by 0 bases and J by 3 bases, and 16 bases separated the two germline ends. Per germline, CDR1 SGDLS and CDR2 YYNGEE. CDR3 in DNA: TGTGCCAGCAGCGTAGATGGGACCCTCGATTACTACAATGAGCAGTTCTTC. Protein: CASSVDGTLDYYNEQFF. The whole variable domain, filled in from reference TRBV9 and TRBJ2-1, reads DSGVTQTPKHLITATGQRVTLRCSPRSGDLSVYWYQQSLDQGLQFLIQYYNGEERAKGNILERFSAQQFPDLHSELNLSSLELGDSALYFCASSVDGTLDYYNEQFFGPGTRLTVL.

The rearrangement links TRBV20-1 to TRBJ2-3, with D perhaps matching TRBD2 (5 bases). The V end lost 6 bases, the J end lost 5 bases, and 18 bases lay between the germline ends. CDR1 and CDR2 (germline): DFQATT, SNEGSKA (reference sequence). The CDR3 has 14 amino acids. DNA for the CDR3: TGCAGTGCCCCCCGGCGGGCTGGCCGAGATACGCAGTATTTT. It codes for CSAPRRAGRDTQYF.

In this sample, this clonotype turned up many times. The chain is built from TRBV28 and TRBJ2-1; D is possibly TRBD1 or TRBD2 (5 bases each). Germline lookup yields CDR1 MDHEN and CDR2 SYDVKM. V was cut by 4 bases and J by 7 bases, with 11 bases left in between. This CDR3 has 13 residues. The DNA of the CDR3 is TGTGCCAGCAGTTGGGACCTAACTAATGAGCAGTTCTTC. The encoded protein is CASSWDLTNEQFF.

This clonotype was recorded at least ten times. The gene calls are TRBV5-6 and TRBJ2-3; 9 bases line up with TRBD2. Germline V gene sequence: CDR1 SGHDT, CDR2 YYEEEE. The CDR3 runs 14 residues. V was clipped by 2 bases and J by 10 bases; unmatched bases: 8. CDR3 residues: CASSFLLAGRAQYF. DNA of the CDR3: TGTGCCAGCAGCTTTTTGCTAGCGGGAAGGGCGCAGTATTTT.

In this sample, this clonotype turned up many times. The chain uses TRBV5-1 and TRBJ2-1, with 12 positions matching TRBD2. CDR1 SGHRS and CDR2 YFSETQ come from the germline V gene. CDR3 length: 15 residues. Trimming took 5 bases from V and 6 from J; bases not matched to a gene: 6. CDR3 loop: CASRPWTSGVNEQFF. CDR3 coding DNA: TGCGCCAGCAGACCGTGGACTAGCGGGGTCAATGAGCAGTTCTTC. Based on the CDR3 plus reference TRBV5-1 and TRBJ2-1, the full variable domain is KAGVTQTPRYLIKTRGQQVTLSCSPISGHRSVSWYQQTPGQGLQFLFEYFSETQRNKGNFPGRFSGRQFSNSRSEMNVSTLELGDSALYLCASRPWTSGVNEQFFGPGTRLTVL.

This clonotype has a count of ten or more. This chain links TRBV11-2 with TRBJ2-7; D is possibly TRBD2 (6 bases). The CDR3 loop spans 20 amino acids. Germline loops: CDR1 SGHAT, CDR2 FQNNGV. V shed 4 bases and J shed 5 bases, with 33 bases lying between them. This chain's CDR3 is CASSSSLGGAGTGGGNEQYF. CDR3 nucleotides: TGTGCCAGCAGCTCAAGCCTCGGCGGCGCCGGGACTGGGGGAGGCAACGAGCAGTACTTC.

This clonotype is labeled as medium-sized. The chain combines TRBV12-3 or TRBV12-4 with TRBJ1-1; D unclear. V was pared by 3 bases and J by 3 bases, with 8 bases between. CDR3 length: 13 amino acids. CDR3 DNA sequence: TGTGCCAGCAGTTTTCAGGACTACACTGAAGCTTTCTTT. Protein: CASSFQDYTEAFF.

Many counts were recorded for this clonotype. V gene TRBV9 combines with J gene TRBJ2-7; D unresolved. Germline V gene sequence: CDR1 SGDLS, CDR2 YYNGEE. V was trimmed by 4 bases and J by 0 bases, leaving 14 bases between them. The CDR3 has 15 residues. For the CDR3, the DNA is TGTGCCAGCAGCCCCGGGTGGGCTAGCTCCTACGAGCAGTACTTC. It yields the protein CASSPGWASSYEQYF.

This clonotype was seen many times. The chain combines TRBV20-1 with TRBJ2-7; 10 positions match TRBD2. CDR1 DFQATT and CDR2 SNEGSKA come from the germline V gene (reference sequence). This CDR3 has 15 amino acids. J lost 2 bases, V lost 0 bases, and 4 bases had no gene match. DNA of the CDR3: TGCAGTGCTAGAGATCTAGCGGGAGAGACCTACGAGCAGTACTTC. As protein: CSARDLAGETYEQYF.

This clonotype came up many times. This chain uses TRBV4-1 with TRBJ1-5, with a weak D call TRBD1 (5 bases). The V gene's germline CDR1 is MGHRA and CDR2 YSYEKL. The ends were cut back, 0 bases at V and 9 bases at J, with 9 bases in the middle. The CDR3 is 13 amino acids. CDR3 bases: TGCGCCAGCAGCCAAGAATTCGGGGGGCCCCAGCATTTT. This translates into CASSQEFGGPQHF.